This T cell receptor (beta chain) was sequenced for a study of monozygotic twins with inflammatory bowel disease. Study results and caveats: Twins classed as concordant or discordant showed no difference in repertoire similarity, possibly from limited power. With inverse Simpson as the measure, TCRbeta diversity was lower in IBD patients than in healthy co-twins.

TCRdb re-called the 5' RACE reads and shows each CDR3 protein once, DNA omitted. Here the sample table reports approximately 160,000 distinct CDR3 sequences. Concerning this clonotype: Its target is unknown.

The CDR3 runs 16 residues. The germline V gene has CDR1 SGHDT and CDR2 YYEEEE. Sequencing was done on a sample of blood. The chain links TRBV5-6 to TRBJ1-2; TCRdb returns TRBD1, unconfirmable since there is no DNA. The sequence derives from a human donor with ulcerative colitis or Crohn's disease, or a healthy co-twin of an affected twin (not recorded which). CDR3 sequence: CASSFQGQGGRYGYTF.